The 15 T cell receptor beta chains below were found in one sample sequenced in a study of long-term antiretroviral therapy in people with HIV. Running of the v3.0 immunoSEQ assay took place at survey level. Clones were sequenced by immunoSEQ multiplex PCR, and TCRdb holds only the in-frame ones, with some missing. The repertoire holds approximately 9,400 clones, with nearly 80% as singletons. The input for sequencing was unsorted PBMCs, taken 0.6 years before starting antiretroviral therapy. The source is a man aged 35-49 years with HIV.

The gene calls are TRBV7-9 and TRBJ2-7; D is unresolved. The V end lost 2 bases, the J end lost 1 base, and 6 bases lay between the germline ends. CDR3 length: 13 amino acids. CDR1 and CDR2 (germline): SEHNR, FQNEAQ (reference sequence). CDR3 protein: CASSLKASYEQYF. Here the CDR3 DNA reads TGTGCCAGCAGCTTAAAAGCTTCCTACGAGCAGTACTTC.

V and J are TRBV18 and TRBJ2-2; D remains ambiguous. The V end was cut by 3 bases, the J end by 2 bases, with 10 bases between. The CDR3 is made up of 15 amino acids. Germline CDR1 reads KGHSH; CDR2 reads LQKENI. The CDR3 loop is CASSPVNSNTGELFF. The CDR3 DNA follows: TGTGCCAGCTCACCCGTTAACAGCAACACCGGGGAGCTGTTTTTT.

The rearrangement uses TRBV19 and TRBJ1-5; possibly TRBD1 for D (5 bases). The CDR3 is 15 amino acids. CDR1 LNHDA and CDR2 SQIVND come from the germline V gene (reference sequence). V was shortened by 3 bases and J by 6 bases, with 15 bases between the two germline ends. This CDR3 is CASSMGGATFQPQHF. As DNA, the CDR3 is TGTGCCAGTAGTATGGGTGGGGCAACGTTTCAGCCCCAGCATTTT.

J is TRBJ1-5 and V is TRBV6-5; 8 bases map to TRBD1. The trim removed 6 bases at V and 4 bases at J, leaving 8 bases unmatched. Germline CDR1 MNHEY, CDR2 SVGAGI. This CDR3 is built from 15 residues. This CDR3 is CASSPGQGKNQPQHF. CDR3 DNA: TGTGCCAGCAGCCCCGGACAGGGAAAAAATCAGCCCCAGCATTTT.

This rearrangement joins TRBV19 to TRBJ1-2; D remains unclear. The V end lost 6 bases, the J end lost 7 bases, and 15 bases lay between the germline ends. Germline V gene data show CDR1 as LNHDA and CDR2 as SQIVND (reference sequence). The CDR3 has 13 amino acids. CDR3 residues: CASSPPAGSGYTF. CDR3 bases: TGTGCCAGTAGCCCCCCCGCCGGGAGTGGCTACACCTTC.

The chain combines TRBV27 with TRBJ1-5; the D gene is possibly TRBD1 (5 bases). This CDR3 has 13 amino acids. Between the trimmed V and J ends, which lost 3 bases and 4 bases, there was a span of 7 bases. Germline loops: CDR1 MNHEY, CDR2 SMNVEV (reference sequence). The chain's CDR3 is CASSFQGNQPQHF. The CDR3 coding sequence is TGTGCCAGCAGTTTTCAGGGTAATCAGCCCCAGCATTTT.

The chain is built from TRBV27 and TRBJ2-7; D is undetermined. This CDR3 contains 13 residues. Between the trimmed V and J ends, which lost 3 bases and 2 bases, there was a span of 8 bases. The V gene's germline CDR1 is MNHEY and CDR2 SMNVEV (reference sequence). The CDR3 here is CASSLNSPYEQYF. In nucleotides, the CDR3 is TGTGCCAGCAGTTTGAACAGCCCCTACGAGCAGTACTTC.

This chain links TRBV7-9 with TRBJ2-2; no firm D call. Trimming left V 6 bases short and J 3 bases short, with 8 bases between. Germline CDR1 is SEHNR and CDR2 is FQNEAQ (reference sequence). The CDR3 length is 13 residues. The CDR3 bases are TGTGCCAGCAGGCCGACGGACACCGGGGAGCTGTTTTTT. It encodes CASRPTDTGELFF.

Judged by abundance, this clone is large (0.1 to 1%). The rearrangement links TRBV9 to TRBJ1-2; 11 bases are a match to TRBD1. The ends lost 4 bases at V and 0 bases at J; junction bases unmatched: 11. The V gene's germline CDR1 is SGDLS and CDR2 YYNGEE. The CDR3 runs to 18 residues. In DNA form, the CDR3 reads TGTGCCAGCAGCCCCGGGAGGACAGGGGGCTCAACTAACTATGGCTACACCTTC. Protein product: CASSPGRTGGSTNYGYTF. Combining the CDR3 with reference TRBV9 and TRBJ1-2 gives the whole variable domain DSGVTQTPKHLITATGQRVTLRCSPRSGDLSVYWYQQSLDQGLQFLIQYYNGEERAKGNILERFSAQQFPDLHSELNLSSLELGDSALYFCASSPGRTGGSTNYGYTFGSGTRLTVV.

This chain uses TRBV6-5 with TRBJ1-4; D possibly corresponds to TRBD1 (5 bases). The V and J ends lost 6 bases and 8 bases respectively, with 13 bases between them. This CDR3 comprises 13 residues. In germline, CDR1 is MNHEY, CDR2 SVGAGI. The CDR3 bases are TGTGCCAGCAGCCGCGGACAACGGGAAAAACTGTTTTTT. As protein: CASSRGQREKLFF.

This clone was observed a few times. This CDR3 reads CASSQAVDHYGYTF. CDR3 in DNA: TGCGCCAGCAGCCAGGCAGTAGATCACTATGGCTACACCTTC. The chain recombines TRBV4-1 with TRBJ1-2, with D unclear. CDR1 is MGHRA, CDR2 YSYEKL, per germline. The CDR3 contains 14 residues. V lost 3 bases and J lost 3, with 11 bases in between.

The rearrangement links TRBV5-6 to TRBJ1-1; D is uncertain. Germline values: CDR1 SGHDT, CDR2 YYEEEE. CDR3 length: 15 amino acids. Trimming left V 4 bases short and J 0 bases short, with 13 bases between. CDR3 bases: TGTGCCAGCAGCCCGCTACAAGCAATGAACACTGAAGCTTTCTTT. It translates to CASSPLQAMNTEAFF.

The chain carries TRBV29-1 and TRBJ1-1; 10 bases match TRBD1. The CDR3 extends over 13 amino acids. The junction had 5 bases not matched to a gene; V was cut back by 4 bases and J by 6 bases. Looked up from germline, CDR1 is SQVTM and CDR2 is ANQGSEA. DNA of the CDR3: TGCAGCGTTGCGTCGACAGGGGGCTCTGAAGCTTTCTTT. Its translation: CSVASTGGSEAFF.

The CDR3 region has the DNA TGTGCCACCAGCAGAGACCACCCGGGAGCGGGGAGCTCCGAGCAGTACTTC. It translates to CATSRDHPGAGSSEQYF. This chain uses TRBV15 with TRBJ2-7; 7 bases align to TRBD2. The CDR3 length is 17 residues. From germline, CDR1 is LNHNV and CDR2 YYDKDF (reference sequence). V gave up 0 bases and J gave up 6 bases; unmatched junction bases: 14.

The CDR3 DNA is TGTGCCAGCAGCTTGGAGTTGGGCACGGGTAGAGGCTACACCTTC. Amino acids: CASSLELGTGRGYTF. The V and J genes are TRBV11-2 and TRBJ1-2; D not certain. This CDR3 is built from 15 residues. The germline CDR1 and CDR2 sequences are SGHAT and FQNNGV. Trimming left V 3 bases short and J 8 bases short, with 19 bases between.